This T cell receptor (beta chain) is from a study of a mutant IDH1 vaccine in newly diagnosed glioma. Study results and limitations: Overall, 80% to 95% of patients had vaccine-induced immune responses.

With respect to this clone: Its cognate antigen is unknown.

The time point denotes: baseline, week 1 (first vaccination visit). Documented treatment: pre-vaccination baseline after standard-of-care therapy. The assay was immunoSEQ multiplex PCR, and TCRdb's table has in-frame clones only and misses some. The sample carries about 92,000 clones, under 90% recorded once. The TCR originated in a woman aged 45 to 65 with glioma. The sample in question was PBMCs, obtained from a glioma patient treated with radiotherapy, temozolomide or both.

The DNA of the CDR3 is TGTGCCAGCAGCCTAACGAGACAGGGTACGGGAAACACCATATATTTT. Translated, it gives CASSLTRQGTGNTIYF. This sequence joins TRBV7-2 and TRBJ1-3, with 7 bases that match TRBD1. This CDR3 has 16 amino acids. J gave up 4 bases and V 5 bases, and 11 bases lay outside the gene matches. Germline assignment: CDR1 SGHTA and CDR2 FQGNSA.